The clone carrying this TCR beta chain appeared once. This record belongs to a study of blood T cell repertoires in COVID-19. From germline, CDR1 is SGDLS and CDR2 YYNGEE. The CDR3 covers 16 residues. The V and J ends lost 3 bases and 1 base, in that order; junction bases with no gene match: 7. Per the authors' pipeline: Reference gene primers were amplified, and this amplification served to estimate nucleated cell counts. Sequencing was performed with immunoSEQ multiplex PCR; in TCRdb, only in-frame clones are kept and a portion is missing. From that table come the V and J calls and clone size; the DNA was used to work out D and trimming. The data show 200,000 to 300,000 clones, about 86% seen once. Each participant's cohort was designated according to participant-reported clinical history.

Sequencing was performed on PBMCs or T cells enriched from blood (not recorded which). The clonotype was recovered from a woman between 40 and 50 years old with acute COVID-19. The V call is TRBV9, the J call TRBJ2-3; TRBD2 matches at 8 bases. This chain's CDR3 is CASSAGGVPGTDTQYF. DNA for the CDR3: TGTGCCAGCAGCGCCGGGGGGGTACCTGGCACAGATACGCAGTATTTT. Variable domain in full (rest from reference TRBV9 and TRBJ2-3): DSGVTQTPKHLITATGQRVTLRCSPRSGDLSVYWYQQSLDQGLQFLIQYYNGEERAKGNILERFSAQQFPDLHSELNLSSLELGDSALYFCASSAGGVPGTDTQYFGPGTRLTVL.